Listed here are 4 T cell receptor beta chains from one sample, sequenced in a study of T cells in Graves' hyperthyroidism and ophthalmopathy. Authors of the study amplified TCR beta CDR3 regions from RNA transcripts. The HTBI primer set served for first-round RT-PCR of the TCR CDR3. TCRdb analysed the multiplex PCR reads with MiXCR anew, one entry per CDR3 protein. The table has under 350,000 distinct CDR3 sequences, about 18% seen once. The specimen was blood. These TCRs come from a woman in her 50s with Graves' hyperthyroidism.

CDR3 in amino acids: CASSLSEAGGPDEQYF. CDR3 nucleotides: TGTGCCAGCAGTCTTTCAGAAGCGGGAGGGCCAGACGAGCAGTACTTC. The V call is TRBV6-1, the J call TRBJ2-7; TRBD2 matches at 10 bases. Germline V CDR1 and CDR2: MNHNS, SASEGT. The CDR3 totals 16 residues. Trimming cost V 5 bases and J 5 bases; bases outside gene matches: 12.

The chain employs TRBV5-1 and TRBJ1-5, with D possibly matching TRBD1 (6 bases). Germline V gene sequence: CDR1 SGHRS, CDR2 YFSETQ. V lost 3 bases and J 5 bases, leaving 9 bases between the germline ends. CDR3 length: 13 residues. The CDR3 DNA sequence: TGCGCCAGCAGCTCCGAGGGGGATCAGCCCCAGCATTTT. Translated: CASSSEGDQPQHF.

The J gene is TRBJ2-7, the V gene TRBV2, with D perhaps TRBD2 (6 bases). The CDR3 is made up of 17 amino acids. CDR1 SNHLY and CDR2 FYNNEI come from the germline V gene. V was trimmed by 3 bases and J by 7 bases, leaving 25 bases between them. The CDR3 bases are TGTGCCAGCAGTGATTTCAGGACTAAGCCTCTGTCGGGGGAGCAGTACTTC. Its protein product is CASSDFRTKPLSGEQYF.

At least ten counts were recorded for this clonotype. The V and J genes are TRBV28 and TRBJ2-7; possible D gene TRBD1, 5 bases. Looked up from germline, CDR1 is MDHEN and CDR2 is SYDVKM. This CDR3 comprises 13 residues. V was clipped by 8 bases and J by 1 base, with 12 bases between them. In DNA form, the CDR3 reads TGTGCCAGCCACCCGCAGGGTTCCTACGAGCAGTACTTC. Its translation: CASHPQGSYEQYF.